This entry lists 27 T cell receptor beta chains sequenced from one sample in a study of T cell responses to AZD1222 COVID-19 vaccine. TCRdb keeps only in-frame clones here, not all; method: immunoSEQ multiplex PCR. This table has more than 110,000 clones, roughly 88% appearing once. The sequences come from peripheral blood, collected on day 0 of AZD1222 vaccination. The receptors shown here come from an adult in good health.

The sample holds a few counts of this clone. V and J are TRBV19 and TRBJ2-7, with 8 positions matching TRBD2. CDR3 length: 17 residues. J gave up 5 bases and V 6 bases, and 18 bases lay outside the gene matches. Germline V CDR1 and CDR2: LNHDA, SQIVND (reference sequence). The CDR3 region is CASRGDKSGSASHEQYF. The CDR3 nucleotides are TGTGCCAGTAGGGGGGACAAGAGCGGGAGTGCTTCCCACGAGCAGTACTTC.

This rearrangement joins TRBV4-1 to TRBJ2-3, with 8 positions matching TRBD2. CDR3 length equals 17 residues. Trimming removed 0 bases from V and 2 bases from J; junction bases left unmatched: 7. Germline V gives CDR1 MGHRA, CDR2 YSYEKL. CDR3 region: CASSQEPSSGFTDTQYF. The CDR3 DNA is TGCGCCAGCAGCCAAGAACCCTCTAGCGGGTTCACAGATACGCAGTATTTT.

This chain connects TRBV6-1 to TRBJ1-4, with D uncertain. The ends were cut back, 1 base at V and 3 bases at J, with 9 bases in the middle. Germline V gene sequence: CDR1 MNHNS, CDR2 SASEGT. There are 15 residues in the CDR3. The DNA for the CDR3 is TGTGCCAGCAGTGAAGGGACCAATCCTAATGAAAAACTGTTTTTT. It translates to CASSEGTNPNEKLFF.

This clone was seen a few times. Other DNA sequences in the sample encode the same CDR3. CDR3 nucleotide sequence: TGTGCCAGCAGCCTACGACTAGCGGGGCCCTACGAGCAGTACTTC. Translated, it gives CASSLRLAGPYEQYF. The V and J genes are TRBV3-1 (or the pseudogene TRBV3-2) and TRBJ2-7; TRBD2 aligns across 11 bases. V was clipped by 4 bases and J by 2 bases; unmatched bases: 4. The CDR3 totals 15 residues. The germline CDR1 and CDR2 sequences are LGHDT and YNNKEL (reference sequence).

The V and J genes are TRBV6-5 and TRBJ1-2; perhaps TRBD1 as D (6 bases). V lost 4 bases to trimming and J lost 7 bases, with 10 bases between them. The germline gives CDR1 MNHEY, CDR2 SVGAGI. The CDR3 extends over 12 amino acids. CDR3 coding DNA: TGTGCCAGCAGTTCACAGGGTAGTGGCTACACCTTC. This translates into CASSSQGSGYTF.

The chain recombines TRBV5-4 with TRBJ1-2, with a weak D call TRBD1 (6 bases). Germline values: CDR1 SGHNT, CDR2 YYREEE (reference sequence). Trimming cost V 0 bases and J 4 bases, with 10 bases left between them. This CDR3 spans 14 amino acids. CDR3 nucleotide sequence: TGTGCCAGCAGCTTGGGGGGGGCTGTCTATGGCTACACCTTC. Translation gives CASSLGGAVYGYTF.

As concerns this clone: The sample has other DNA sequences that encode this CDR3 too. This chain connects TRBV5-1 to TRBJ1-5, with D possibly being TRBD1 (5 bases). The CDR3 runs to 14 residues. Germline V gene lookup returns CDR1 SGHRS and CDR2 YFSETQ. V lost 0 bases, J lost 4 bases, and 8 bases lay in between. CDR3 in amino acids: CASSLEGRNQPQHF. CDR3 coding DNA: TGCGCCAGCAGCTTGGAGGGACGGAATCAGCCCCAGCATTTT.

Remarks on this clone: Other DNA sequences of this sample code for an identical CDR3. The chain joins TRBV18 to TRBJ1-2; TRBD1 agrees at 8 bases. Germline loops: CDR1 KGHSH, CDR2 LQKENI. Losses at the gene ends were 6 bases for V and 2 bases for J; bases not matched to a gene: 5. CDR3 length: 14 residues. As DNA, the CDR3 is TGTGCCAGCTCTCCTGGACAGGGAAACTATGGCTACACCTTC. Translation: CASSPGQGNYGYTF.

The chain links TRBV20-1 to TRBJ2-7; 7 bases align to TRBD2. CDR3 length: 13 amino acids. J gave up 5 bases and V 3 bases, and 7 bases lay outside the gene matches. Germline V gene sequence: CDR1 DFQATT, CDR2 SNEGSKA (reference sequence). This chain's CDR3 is CSASFVAGDEQYF. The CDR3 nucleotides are TGCAGTGCTAGTTTCGTCGCGGGGGACGAGCAGTACTTC.

The CDR3 loop is CASSTNEGYTF. For the CDR3, the DNA is TGTGCCAGCAGCACGAATGAAGGCTACACCTTC. This sequence joins TRBV12-3 or TRBV12-4 and TRBJ1-2; D call uncertain. The CDR3 is 11 amino acids. The V end was cut by 6 bases, the J end by 8 bases, with 10 bases between.

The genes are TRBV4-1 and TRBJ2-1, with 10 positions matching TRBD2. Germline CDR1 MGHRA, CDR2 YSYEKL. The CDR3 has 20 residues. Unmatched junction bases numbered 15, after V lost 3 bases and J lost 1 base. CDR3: CASSHPGGLAIPSSYNEQFF. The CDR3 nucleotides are TGCGCCAGCAGCCACCCTGGGGGACTAGCGATACCTTCATCCTACAATGAGCAGTTCTTC.

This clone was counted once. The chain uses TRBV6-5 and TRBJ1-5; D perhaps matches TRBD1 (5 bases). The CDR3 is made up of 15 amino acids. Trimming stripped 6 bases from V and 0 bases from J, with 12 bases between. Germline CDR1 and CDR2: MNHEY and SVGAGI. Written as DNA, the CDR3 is TGTGCCAGCAGCAATACAGGACATAGCAATCAGCCCCAGCATTTT. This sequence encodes CASSNTGHSNQPQHF.

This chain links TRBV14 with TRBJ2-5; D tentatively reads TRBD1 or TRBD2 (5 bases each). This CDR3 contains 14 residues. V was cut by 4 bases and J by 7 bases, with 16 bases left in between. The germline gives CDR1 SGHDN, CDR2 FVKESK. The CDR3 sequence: CASSPAGARVTQYF. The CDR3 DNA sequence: TGTGCCAGCAGCCCGGCTGGGGCGAGGGTGACCCAGTACTTC.

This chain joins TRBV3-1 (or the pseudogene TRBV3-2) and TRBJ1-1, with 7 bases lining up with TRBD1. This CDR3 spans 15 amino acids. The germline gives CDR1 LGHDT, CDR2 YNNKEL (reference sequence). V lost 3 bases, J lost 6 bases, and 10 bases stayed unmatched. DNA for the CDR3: TGTGCCAGCAGCCACTCGACAGGGTCGGGCGCTGAAGCTTTCTTT. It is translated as CASSHSTGSGAEAFF.

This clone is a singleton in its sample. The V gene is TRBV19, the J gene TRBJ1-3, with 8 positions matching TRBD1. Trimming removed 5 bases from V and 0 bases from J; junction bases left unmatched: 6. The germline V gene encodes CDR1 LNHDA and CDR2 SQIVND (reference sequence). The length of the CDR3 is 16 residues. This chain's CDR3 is CASSDRGGTSGNTIYF. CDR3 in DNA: TGTGCCAGTAGTGACAGGGGAGGGACCTCTGGAAACACCATATATTTT.

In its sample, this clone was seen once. CDR3 protein: CASSSDRGTEAFF. The DNA of the CDR3 is TGTGCCAGCTCTTCAGACAGGGGCACTGAAGCTTTCTTT. The chain combines TRBV18 with TRBJ1-1, with 8 bases identical to TRBD1. Per the germline V gene, CDR1 is KGHSH and CDR2 is LQKENI. The CDR3 loop spans 13 amino acids. The junction had 4 bases not matched to a gene; V was cut back by 6 bases and J by 4 bases.

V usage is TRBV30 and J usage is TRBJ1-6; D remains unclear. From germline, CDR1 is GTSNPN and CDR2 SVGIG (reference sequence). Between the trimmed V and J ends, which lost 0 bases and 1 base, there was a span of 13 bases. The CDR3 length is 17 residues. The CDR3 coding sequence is TGTGCCTGGAGTGTAAGCAGGATCGGTTCCTATAATTCACCCCTCCACTTT. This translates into CAWSVSRIGSYNSPLHF.

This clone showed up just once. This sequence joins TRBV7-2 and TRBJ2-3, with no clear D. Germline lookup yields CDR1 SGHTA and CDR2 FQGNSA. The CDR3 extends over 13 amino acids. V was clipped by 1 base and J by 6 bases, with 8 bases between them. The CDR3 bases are TGTGCCAGCAGCTTAGTGGTGCGCGATACGCAGTATTTT. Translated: CASSLVVRDTQYF.

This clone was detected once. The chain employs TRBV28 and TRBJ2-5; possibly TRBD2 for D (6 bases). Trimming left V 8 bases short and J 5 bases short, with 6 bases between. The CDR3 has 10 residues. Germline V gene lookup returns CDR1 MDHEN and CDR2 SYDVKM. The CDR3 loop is CASGRETQYF. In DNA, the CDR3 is TGTGCCAGCGGGAGGGAGACCCAGTACTTC.

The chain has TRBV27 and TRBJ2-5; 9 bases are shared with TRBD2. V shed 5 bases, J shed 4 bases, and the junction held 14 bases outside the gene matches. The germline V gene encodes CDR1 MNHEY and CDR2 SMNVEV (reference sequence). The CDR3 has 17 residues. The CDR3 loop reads CASSRLRPAGGSETQYF. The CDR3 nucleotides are TGTGCCAGCAGTCGTCTCCGGCCGGCGGGGGGGTCAGAGACCCAGTACTTC.

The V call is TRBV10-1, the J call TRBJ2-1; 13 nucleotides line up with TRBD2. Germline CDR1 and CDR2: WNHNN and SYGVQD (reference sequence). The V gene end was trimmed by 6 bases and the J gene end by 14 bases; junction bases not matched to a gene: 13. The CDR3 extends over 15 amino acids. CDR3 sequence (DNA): TGCGCCAGCAGCACTAGCGGGAGGGGACCCGGCGGTGAGTTCTTC. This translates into CASSTSGRGPGGEFF.

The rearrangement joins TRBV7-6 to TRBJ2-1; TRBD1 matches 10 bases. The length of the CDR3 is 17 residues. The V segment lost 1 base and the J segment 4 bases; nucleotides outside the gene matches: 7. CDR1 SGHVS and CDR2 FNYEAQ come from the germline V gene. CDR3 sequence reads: CASSLGAGTGVYNEQFF. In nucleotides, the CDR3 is TGTGCCAGCAGCTTAGGGGCCGGGACAGGGGTTTACAATGAGCAGTTCTTC.

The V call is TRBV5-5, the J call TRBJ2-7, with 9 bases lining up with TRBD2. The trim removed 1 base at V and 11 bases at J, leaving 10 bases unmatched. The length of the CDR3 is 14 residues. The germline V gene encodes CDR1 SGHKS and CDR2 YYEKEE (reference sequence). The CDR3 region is CASSLIAGGPLEYF. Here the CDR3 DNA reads TGTGCCAGCAGCTTGATCGCGGGGGGGCCCTTAGAGTACTTC.

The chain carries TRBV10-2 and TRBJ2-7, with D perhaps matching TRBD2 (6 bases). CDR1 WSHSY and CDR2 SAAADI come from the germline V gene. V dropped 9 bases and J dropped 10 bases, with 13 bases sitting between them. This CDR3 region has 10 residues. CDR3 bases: TGCGCCAGTGGGACTTTAGCCCAGTACTTC. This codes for CASGTLAQYF.

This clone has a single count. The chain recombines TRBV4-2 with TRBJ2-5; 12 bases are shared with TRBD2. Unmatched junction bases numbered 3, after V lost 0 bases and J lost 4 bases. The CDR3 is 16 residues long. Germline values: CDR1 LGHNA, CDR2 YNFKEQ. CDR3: CASSQEEGLAGETQYF. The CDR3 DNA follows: TGTGCCAGCAGCCAAGAGGAGGGACTAGCGGGAGAGACCCAGTACTTC.

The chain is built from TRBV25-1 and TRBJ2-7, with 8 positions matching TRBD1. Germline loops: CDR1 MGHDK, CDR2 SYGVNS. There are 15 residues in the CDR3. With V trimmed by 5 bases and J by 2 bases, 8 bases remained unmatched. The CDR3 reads CASSPLTGDPYEQYF. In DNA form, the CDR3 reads TGTGCCAGCAGTCCCTTGACAGGGGACCCCTACGAGCAGTACTTC.

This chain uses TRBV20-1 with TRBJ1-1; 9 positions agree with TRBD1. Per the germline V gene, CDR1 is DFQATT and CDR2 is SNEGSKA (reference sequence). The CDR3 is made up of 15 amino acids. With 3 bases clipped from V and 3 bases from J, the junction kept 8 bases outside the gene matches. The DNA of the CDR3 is TGCAGTGCTAGTTACGGGACAGGGTTCGACACTGAAGCTTTCTTT. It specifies CSASYGTGFDTEAFF.